This T cell receptor (beta chain) comes out of a study of blood T cell repertoires in COVID-19. The protocol was immunoSEQ multiplex PCR, while the TCRdb copy is restricted to in-frame clones and leaves out a portion. The table lists around 94,000 clones, approximately 86% of them singletons. CDR1 is SNHLY and CDR2 is FYNNEI in the germline V gene. The junction had 7 bases not matched to a gene; V was cut back by 5 bases and J by 5 bases. CDR3 length: 15 residues. The V call is TRBV2, the J call TRBJ2-3, with 10 positions matching TRBD2. This TCR derives from a man in his forties or fifties with acute or convalescent COVID-19. The specimen sequenced was peripheral blood. The CDR3 is CASSWTSGFGDTQYF. The CDR3 DNA is TGTGCCAGCAGTTGGACTAGCGGCTTCGGAGATACGCAGTATTTT.